This TCR beta chain was sequenced for a study of cytomegalovirus exposure and HLA in healthy donors. As for the study in general: Findings of an earlier analysis included about 100 million unique TCR beta sequences from 200 million or so T cells.

CDR3 length: 14 amino acids. The V gene's germline CDR1 is SGHTS and CDR2 YDEGEE. V gave up 0 bases and J gave up 2 bases, with 9 bases separating them. The PCR had 60 Vbeta and 13 Jbeta primers. Libraries were prepared by immunoSEQ multiplex PCR; TCRdb keeps only in-frame clonotypes and omits some of them. Its listing shows 110,000 to 150,000 clones. Overall study findings and caveats: Within the data, a cluster of highly shared sequence variants was likely a sequencing artifact. Analyzed later, most CMV-associated TCR beta chains appeared HLA-restricted. Reports indicate that TCR beta sequences accurately predicted the HLA-A and HLA-B alleles of most subjects.

Points on this clone: Antigen specificity is unknown.

The rearrangement uses TRBV5-8 and TRBJ2-7, with D tentatively TRBD1 (5 bases). The receptor was derived from a woman aged 18-30 years in good health and CMV-seronegative. What was sequenced was PBMCs. For the CDR3, the DNA is TGTGCCAGCAGCTTGGACAGGACGACCTACGAGCAGTACTTC. Translated, it gives CASSLDRTTYEQYF.